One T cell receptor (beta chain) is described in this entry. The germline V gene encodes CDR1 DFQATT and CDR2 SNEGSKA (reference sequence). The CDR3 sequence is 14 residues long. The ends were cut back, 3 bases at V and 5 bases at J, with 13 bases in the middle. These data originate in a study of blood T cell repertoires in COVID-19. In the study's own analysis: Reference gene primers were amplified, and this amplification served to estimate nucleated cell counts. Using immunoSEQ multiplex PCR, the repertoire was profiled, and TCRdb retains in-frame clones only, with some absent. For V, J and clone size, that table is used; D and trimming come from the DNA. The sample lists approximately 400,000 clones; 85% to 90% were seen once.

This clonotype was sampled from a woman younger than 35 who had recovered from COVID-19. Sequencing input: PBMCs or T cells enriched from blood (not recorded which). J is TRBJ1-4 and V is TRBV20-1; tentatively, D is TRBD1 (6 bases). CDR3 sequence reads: CSASRQVGNEKLFF. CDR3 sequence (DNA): TGCAGTGCTAGTCGACAGGTGGGCAATGAAAAACTGTTTTTT.